The 32 T cell receptor beta chains given below trace back to one sample, sequenced in a study of shared clonotypes between healthy human individuals. Libraries were prepared by immunoSEQ multiplex PCR; TCRdb keeps only in-frame clonotypes and omits some of them. This sample has some 1.1 million clones, with approximately 80% found just once. Material for sequencing was memory CD4+ T cells from PBMCs. Subset specified: CD45RA-negative fraction. These receptors were taken from a man aged 18 to 30 in good health. Some clones in this sample may be carry-over from other donors' samples.

This clone was picked up one time. A read error may account for a junction end that differs from germline. The V call is TRBV9, the J call TRBJ2-1, with 8 bases that match TRBD1. The CDR3 consists of 15 residues. CDR1 SGDLS and CDR2 YYNGEE come from the germline V gene. The CDR3 DNA reads as TGTGCCAGCAGCTTCCGGACAGGGTCCTCCAATGAGCAGTTCTTC. Its protein product is CASSFRTGSSNEQFF.

This chain connects TRBV6-6 to TRBJ2-2, with 7 bases lining up with TRBD1. Per germline, CDR1 MNHNY and CDR2 SVGAGI (reference sequence). The V and J ends lost 6 bases and 5 bases, in that order; junction bases with no gene match: 6. The CDR3 loop spans 14 amino acids. The CDR3 sequence: CASRTGYATGELFF. CDR3 nucleotides: TGTGCCAGCAGGACAGGGTATGCAACCGGGGAGCTGTTTTTT.

This chain joins TRBV29-1 and TRBJ2-3; D call uncertain. The CDR3 contains 13 residues. Trimming took 6 bases from V and 0 from J, leaving 10 bases between them. Germline CDR1 and CDR2: SQVTM and ANQGSEA. This chain's CDR3 is CSVRLYSTDTQYF. Here the CDR3 DNA reads TGCAGCGTAAGACTCTATAGCACAGATACGCAGTATTTT.

The table lists this clone with a count of one. This sequence joins TRBV28 and TRBJ2-4; 9 nucleotides match TRBD1. The CDR3 length is 18 residues. Trimming took 4 bases from V and 3 from J; bases not matched to a gene: 13. Per germline, CDR1 MDHEN and CDR2 SYDVKM. The CDR3 here is CASSSGTGKSPVKNIQYF. In nucleotides, the CDR3 is TGTGCCAGCAGTTCCGGGACAGGGAAGTCCCCTGTCAAAAACATTCAGTACTTC. Complete variable domain (other parts from reference TRBV28 and TRBJ2-4): DVKVTQSSRYLVKRTGEKVFLECVQDMDHENMFWYRQDPGLGLRLIYFSYDVKMKEKGDIPEGYSVSREKKERFSLILESASTNQTSMYLCASSSGTGKSPVKNIQYFGAGTRLSVL.

The V and J genes are TRBV19 and TRBJ1-1; D may be TRBD1 (5 bases). The germline V and J ends were trimmed by 6 bases and 0 bases, with 20 bases remaining between them. The CDR3 sequence is 17 residues long. From germline, CDR1 is LNHDA and CDR2 SQIVND (reference sequence). This chain's CDR3 is CASRRRTSGVMNTEAFF. CDR3 sequence (DNA): TGTGCCAGTAGGAGGCGAACATCGGGGGTCATGAACACTGAAGCTTTCTTT.

The chain is built from TRBV16 and TRBJ1-1; the D is unclear. Per germline, CDR1 KGHSY and CDR2 FQNENV. The length of the CDR3 is 11 residues. V lost 6 bases to trimming and J lost 5 bases, with 7 bases between them. CDR3 protein: CASSRETEAFF. The CDR3 bases are TGTGCCAGCAGTAGGGAGACTGAAGCTTTCTTT.

This clone has a handful of counts. The V gene is TRBV30, the J gene TRBJ1-1, with D maybe TRBD1 (5 bases). Germline CDR1 is GTSNPN and CDR2 is SVGIG (reference sequence). The CDR3 spans 13 residues. The ends were cut back, 3 bases at V and 4 bases at J, with 12 bases in the middle. CDR3 in amino acids: CAWRTGGSTEAFF. CDR3 coding DNA: TGTGCCTGGAGGACGGGGGGAAGCACTGAAGCTTTCTTT.

The rearrangement uses TRBV5-5 and TRBJ1-2; D possibly corresponds to TRBD1 (6 bases). Germline values: CDR1 SGHKS, CDR2 YYEKEE (reference sequence). Trimming pared 1 base from V and 4 bases from J, leaving 26 bases between. The CDR3 covers 19 residues. The CDR3 loop is CASSLLPPAGGPSIYGYTF. Here the CDR3 DNA reads TGTGCCAGCAGCTTGTTGCCCCCAGCCGGGGGGCCCTCTATCTATGGCTACACCTTC.

The CDR3 spells CASSSARAGAKNIQYF. The CDR3 DNA follows: TGTGCCAGCAGCTCTGCCAGGGCGGGGGCCAAAAACATTCAGTACTTC. The chain has TRBV5-4 and TRBJ2-4, with a possible D match to TRBD2 (6 bases). V lost 3 bases, J lost 1 base, and 14 bases lay in between. The CDR3 is made up of 16 amino acids. Germline lookup yields CDR1 SGHNT and CDR2 YYREEE (reference sequence). The full variable domain, rest sourced from reference TRBV5-4 and TRBJ2-4, is ETGVTQSPTHLIKTRGQQVTLRCSSQSGHNTVSWYQQALGQGPQFIFQYYREEENGRGNFPPRFSGLQFPNYSSELNVNALELDDSALYLCASSSARAGAKNIQYFGAGTRLSVL.

This clone was detected once. This chain joins TRBV25-1 and TRBJ2-7, with D tentatively TRBD2 (6 bases). The CDR3 consists of 13 residues. Germline V gene sequence: CDR1 MGHDK, CDR2 SYGVNS. V lost 10 bases, J lost 7 bases, and 20 bases lay in between. The CDR3 spells CATRGTEGREQYF. CDR3 DNA sequence: TGTGCCACCCGGGGGACGGAGGGCCGGGAGCAGTACTTC.

The gene calls are TRBV5-4 and TRBJ2-5, with D perhaps TRBD1 or TRBD2 (5 bases each). Germline-derived CDR1 and CDR2 are SGHNT and YYREEE (reference sequence). V was shortened by 2 bases and J by 5 bases, with 10 bases between the two germline ends. CDR3 length: 13 residues. The CDR3 nucleotides read TGTGCCAGCAGCTTACGGGGCGACGAGACCCAGTACTTC. Translation: CASSLRGDETQYF.

The V call is TRBV29-1, the J call TRBJ1-4; D not resolved. The V end was cut by 7 bases, the J end by 5 bases, with 14 bases between. This CDR3 has 13 amino acids. Germline V gene data show CDR1 as SQVTM and CDR2 as ANQGSEA. CDR3 protein: CSAELFRNEKLFF. CDR3 coding DNA: TGCAGCGCCGAACTCTTTAGGAATGAAAAACTGTTTTTT.

This clone was found once. The rearrangement joins TRBV5-4 to TRBJ2-2; a weak D match, TRBD2 (6 bases). The germline V gene has CDR1 SGHNT and CDR2 YYREEE (reference sequence). There are 16 residues in the CDR3. V was trimmed by 0 bases and J by 0 bases, leaving 9 bases between them. CDR3 DNA sequence: TGTGCCAGCAGCTTGGGGGGACTGGCGAACACCGGGGAGCTGTTTTTT. Its protein is CASSLGGLANTGELFF.

This clone was detected a few times. This chain joins TRBV6-6 and TRBJ1-1; TRBD1 matches 8 bases. V shed 7 bases, J shed 10 bases, and the junction held 20 bases outside the gene matches. The CDR3 runs 16 residues. Germline V gives CDR1 MNHNY, CDR2 SVGAGI (reference sequence). The CDR3 DNA reads TGTGCCAGCACCTCACGTAAACAGGGGGATTCATGGGGAGCTTTCTTT. Its protein is CASTSRKQGDSWGAFF.

This chain uses TRBV19 with TRBJ2-7; 8 bases fit TRBD1. CDR1 is LNHDA and CDR2 is SQIVND in the germline V gene (reference sequence). Trimming cost V 6 bases and J 0 bases; bases outside gene matches: 10. CDR3 length equals 16 residues. The CDR3 DNA is TGTGCCAGTAGCCTAAAGACAGGGGTCATCTCCTACGAGCAGTACTTC. The encoded protein is CASSLKTGVISYEQYF.

This clone was picked up a small number of times. The chain joins TRBV7-9 to TRBJ2-7; D gene unclear. The CDR3 length is 16 residues. Germline assignment: CDR1 SEHNR and CDR2 FQNEAQ (reference sequence). Trimming cost V 5 bases and J 2 bases, with 19 bases left between them. The CDR3 sequence is CASSPMGPRLTYEQYF. CDR3 coding DNA: TGTGCCAGCAGCCCAATGGGTCCCCGACTGACCTACGAGCAGTACTTC.

On this clone: Other DNA sequences from this sample encode an identical CDR3 as well. This chain connects TRBV11-3 to TRBJ2-1; D gene ambiguous. This CDR3 comprises 12 residues. Per the germline V gene, CDR1 is SGHNT and CDR2 is YENEEA. V lost 4 bases and J lost 2, with 3 bases in between. CDR3 in amino acids: CASSSPYNEQFF. CDR3 sequence (DNA): TGTGCCAGCAGCTCACCCTACAATGAGCAGTTCTTC.

This chain uses TRBV19 with TRBJ1-2, with D possibly matching TRBD1 (5 bases). The CDR3 runs 13 residues. The germline V and J ends were trimmed by 7 bases and 4 bases, with 13 bases remaining between them. Germline loops: CDR1 LNHDA, CDR2 SQIVND (reference sequence). The CDR3 sequence is CASKPQVSYGYTF. The CDR3 DNA follows: TGTGCCAGTAAACCACAGGTTAGCTATGGCTACACCTTC.

This chain joins TRBV28 and TRBJ2-6; no firm D call. This CDR3 spans 16 amino acids. CDR1 MDHEN and CDR2 SYDVKM come from the germline V gene. V gave up 6 bases and J gave up 0 bases, with 12 bases separating them. The CDR3, as DNA: TGTGCCAGCAGCCTTCCCCTTGGCTCTGGGGCCAACGTCCTGACTTTC. This sequence encodes CASSLPLGSGANVLTF.

This clone was detected a few times. The chain is built from TRBV4-1 and TRBJ2-2, with 8 bases that match TRBD1. J was trimmed by 5 bases and V by 1 base; bases with no gene match: 3. The CDR3 has 15 residues. Germline V lookup: CDR1 MGHRA, CDR2 YSYEKL. CDR3 protein: CASSQGNRGTGELFF. Here the CDR3 DNA reads TGCGCCAGCAGCCAAGGAAACAGGGGGACCGGGGAGCTGTTTTTT.

The gene calls are TRBV7-9 and TRBJ2-2; D perhaps matches TRBD1 (6 bases). Trimming stripped 1 base from V and 5 bases from J, with 11 bases between. Germline-derived CDR1 and CDR2 are SEHNR and FQNEAQ (reference sequence). CDR3 size: 15 residues. CDR3 region: CASSLVGHWTGELFF. Here the CDR3 DNA reads TGTGCCAGCAGCTTAGTGGGACACTGGACCGGGGAGCTGTTTTTT.

This sequence joins TRBV9 and TRBJ2-7, with D perhaps given as TRBD1 or TRBD2 (5 bases each). Per germline, CDR1 SGDLS and CDR2 YYNGEE. The V end lost 3 bases, the J end lost 2 bases, and 15 bases lay between the germline ends. CDR3 length: 15 residues. In DNA, the CDR3 is TGTGCCAGCAGCGATCCCCGGGACCCGACCTACGAGCAGTACTTC. Translation gives CASSDPRDPTYEQYF.

The rearrangement uses TRBV6-5 and TRBJ1-5; TRBD1 agrees at 7 bases. V shed 0 bases, J shed 6 bases, and the junction held 5 bases outside the gene matches. Germline loops: CDR1 MNHEY, CDR2 SVGAGI. The CDR3 runs 15 residues. The CDR3 DNA follows: TGTGCCAGCAGTTACTCTGGGACAGCCTCTCAGCCCCAGCATTTT. Its translation is CASSYSGTASQPQHF.

The CDR3 is CASSLGIPVGYTF. CDR3 in DNA: TGTGCCAGCTCACTGGGGATCCCTGTGGGCTACACCTTC. This chain uses TRBV18 with TRBJ1-2; D unclear. V was cut by 4 bases and J by 8 bases, with 14 bases left in between. The V gene's germline CDR1 is KGHSH and CDR2 LQKENI. The CDR3 is 13 amino acids.

This sequence joins TRBV5-4 and TRBJ1-2; 9 nucleotides match TRBD1. Germline CDR1 reads SGHNT; CDR2 reads YYREEE (reference sequence). Trimming at V came to 6 bases and at J to 4 bases, leaving 4 bases not matched to a gene. This CDR3 has 13 residues. The CDR3 DNA reads as TGTGCCAGCACGACAGGGGGAATCTATGGCTACACCTTC. Its translation is CASTTGGIYGYTF.

The genes are TRBV5-1 and TRBJ2-2, with 7 bases that match TRBD1. From germline, CDR1 is SGHRS and CDR2 YFSETQ. This CDR3 region has 15 residues. Trimming took 0 bases from V and 4 from J; bases not matched to a gene: 3. As DNA, the CDR3 is TGCGCCAGCAGCTTGGAAGGGGGCATCACCGGGGAGCTGTTTTTT. The encoded protein is CASSLEGGITGELFF.

As to this clone: This may arise from a read error, as a much more abundant clone is one base away. The rearrangement joins TRBV11-2 to TRBJ2-7; 8 positions match TRBD1. The germline V gene encodes CDR1 SGHAT and CDR2 FQNNGV. V lost 2 bases and J lost 0; bases outside the gene matches: 0. This CDR3 is 14 amino acids long. CDR3 coding DNA: TGTGCCAGCAGCTTACAGGGGGCCTCCTACGAGCAGTACTTC. Its translation: CASSLQGASYEQYF.

The V gene is TRBV5-1, the J gene TRBJ1-1; no reliable D call. The V and J ends lost 0 bases and 4 bases respectively, with 19 bases between them. Germline V CDR1 and CDR2: SGHRS, YFSETQ. CDR3 length: 17 residues. Written as DNA, the CDR3 is TGCGCCAGCAGCTTGGGCCCCCAGAACCCACGGTCCACTGAAGCTTTCTTT. Its translation: CASSLGPQNPRSTEAFF.

The chain employs TRBV5-8 and TRBJ2-7; TRBD1 is a possible D gene (6 bases). Germline-derived CDR1 and CDR2 are SGHTS and YDEGEE. Trimming shortened V by 0 bases and J by 1 base, and 17 bases separated the two germline ends. CDR3 size: 17 residues. In DNA, the CDR3 is TGTGCCAGCAGCTTGGGATACGGCCGGGACATATCCTACGAGCAGTACTTC. Translating gives CASSLGYGRDISYEQYF.

With respect to this clone: This could be a read error, since a much larger clone is one nucleotide away. This rearrangement joins TRBV7-2 to TRBJ2-7; D uncertain. Trimming cost V 5 bases and J 5 bases, with 7 bases left between them. The CDR3 has 11 residues. CDR1 and CDR2 (germline): SGHTA, FQGNSA. CDR3 sequence (DNA): TGTGCCAGCAGCCGCCACGACGAGCAGTACTTC. Its translation is CASSRHDEQYF. Full variable domain (rest looked up from reference TRBV7-2 and TRBJ2-7): GAGVSQSPSNKVTEKGKDVELRCDPISGHTALYWYRQSLGQGLEFLIYFQGNSAPDKSGLPSDRFSAERTGGSVSTLTIQRTQQEDSAVYLCASSRHDEQYFGPGTRLTVT.

The sample holds a few counts of this clone. The chain couples TRBV29-1 to TRBJ2-3; D unclear. CDR1 is SQVTM, CDR2 ANQGSEA, per germline. Trimming removed 4 bases from V and 6 bases from J, with 2 bases in between. This CDR3 is 9 amino acids long. The CDR3 spells CSVADTQYF. The CDR3 DNA is TGCAGCGTTGCGGATACGCAGTATTTT.

Concerning this clone: Other DNA sequences in this specimen translate into the identical CDR3. The chain couples TRBV5-4 to TRBJ1-4; TRBD1 matches 8 bases. V shed 0 bases and J 8 bases; nucleotides not matched to a gene: 6. Germline assignment: CDR1 SGHNT and CDR2 YYREEE (reference sequence). CDR3 length equals 15 residues. The CDR3 bases are TGTGCCAGCAGCTTGGCCGGACAGGGTGGAGAAAAACTGTTTTTT. It is translated as CASSLAGQGGEKLFF.